One sample yielded the 19 T cell receptor beta chains listed below, sequenced in a study of blood T cell repertoires in COVID-19. TCRdb's table, derived via immunoSEQ multiplex PCR, lists solely in-frame clones and lacks some. The sample includes under 65,000 clones, around nine tenths of them seen just once. Sequenced material: peripheral blood. The receptors here all came from an elderly woman with active COVID-19.

The rearrangement links TRBV6-5 to TRBJ2-5, with 8 bases that match TRBD2. Per the germline V gene, CDR1 is MNHEY and CDR2 is SVGAGI. V gave up 6 bases and J gave up 5 bases; unmatched junction bases: 5. This CDR3 spans 13 amino acids. CDR3 nucleotide sequence: TGTGCCAGCAGGGGACTAGGGGACGAGACCCAGTACTTC. Translated, it gives CASRGLGDETQYF.

This clone was seen just once. This rearrangement joins TRBV6-5 to TRBJ2-7; 8 positions match TRBD2. The CDR3 has 14 amino acids. Germline CDR1 reads MNHEY; CDR2 reads SVGAGI. V lost 5 bases, J lost 4 bases, and 7 bases stayed unmatched. The CDR3 sequence: CASSSTSGLYEQYF. CDR3 nucleotides: TGTGCCAGCAGTAGCACTAGCGGCCTGTACGAGCAGTACTTC.

This sequence joins TRBV28 and TRBJ2-7; D might be TRBD2 (6 bases). The length of the CDR3 is 16 residues. The V gene's germline CDR1 is MDHEN and CDR2 SYDVKM. The ends were cut back, 3 bases at V and 0 bases at J, with 15 bases in the middle. DNA of the CDR3: TGTGCCAGCAGTTTTAGTCCCCAGGGACTCTCCTACGAGCAGTACTTC. It codes for CASSFSPQGLSYEQYF.

CDR3 bases: TGTGCCAGCAGTTATGGACAAACCCTGTTTTTT. As protein: CASSYGQTLFF. This chain uses TRBV25-1 with TRBJ1-4, with TRBD1 as a possible D gene (5 bases). The V gene's germline CDR1 is MGHDK and CDR2 SYGVNS. The CDR3 covers 11 residues. The V end lost 5 bases, the J end lost 14 bases, and 12 bases lay between the germline ends.

V and J are TRBV6-6 and TRBJ1-1; D is unresolved. The germline gives CDR1 MNHNY, CDR2 SVGAGI (reference sequence). The germline V and J ends were trimmed by 0 bases and 0 bases, with 8 bases remaining between them. This CDR3 is 15 amino acids long. CDR3 in DNA: TGTGCCAGCAGTTACTCGGGCAGTCTGAACACTGAAGCTTTCTTT. Its protein product is CASSYSGSLNTEAFF.

Details on this clone: A read error may produce the germline difference seen at one junction end. The chain uses TRBV6-5 and TRBJ1-5; maybe TRBD1 (5 bases). The germline V gene encodes CDR1 MNHEY and CDR2 SVGAGI. The CDR3 is 11 residues long. This CDR3 reads CASNDAGDPNF. The CDR3 DNA is TGTGCCAGCAACGACGCGGGGGACCCAAATTTT.

In its sample, this clone was seen once. The CDR3 DNA sequence: TGTGCCAGCAGGCTGGGACAGGGTGTAAAGACCCAGTACTTC. It is translated as CASRLGQGVKTQYF. This sequence joins TRBV6-5 and TRBJ2-5; TRBD1 agrees at 9 bases. Germline V gene sequence: CDR1 MNHEY, CDR2 SVGAGI. V shed 6 bases and J 6 bases; nucleotides not matched to a gene: 8. The CDR3 runs 14 residues.

The rearrangement links TRBV5-1 to TRBJ2-2, with 16 bases that match TRBD2. The CDR3 is 17 amino acids. J gave up 13 bases and V 3 bases, and 12 bases lay outside the gene matches. CDR1 is SGHRS and CDR2 is YFSETQ in the germline V gene. The CDR3 sequence is CASSSPGLAGGRFRLFF. DNA of the CDR3: TGCGCCAGCAGCTCACCGGGACTAGCGGGGGGGCGTTTCCGGCTGTTTTTT.

The chain links TRBV7-2 to TRBJ2-5; TRBD1 might be the D (6 bases). CDR1 is SGHTA and CDR2 is FQGNSA in the germline V gene. Trimming took off 2 bases at V and 5 bases at J, with 9 bases between the two ends. The CDR3 has 13 residues. Here the CDR3 reads CASSLIQGETQYF. CDR3 sequence (DNA): TGTGCCAGCAGCTTAATCCAGGGGGAGACCCAGTACTTC.

This clone was observed once. The chain carries TRBV3-1 (or the pseudogene TRBV3-2) and TRBJ2-5; 9 nucleotides line up with TRBD2. Near its end, the DNA agrees better with TRBJ2-7, so the J call may be wrong. Germline CDR1 and CDR2: LGHDT and YNNKEL (reference sequence). The CDR3 spans 14 residues. CDR3 in DNA: TGTGCCAGCAGCCATAGCGGGGGCTCCTACGAGCAGTACTTC. Translating it yields CASSHSGGSYEQYF.

The chain has TRBV19 and TRBJ1-5, with 7 bases that match TRBD1. Germline V gives CDR1 LNHDA, CDR2 SQIVND (reference sequence). This CDR3 region has 13 residues. V lost 7 bases and J lost 10; bases outside the gene matches: 10. DNA for the CDR3: TGTGCCAGTACCGGGACAGCTGAATTACCCCAGCATTTT. It translates to CASTGTAELPQHF. Full variable domain (outside the CDR3, taken from reference TRBV19 and TRBJ1-5): DGGITQSPKYLFRKEGQNVTLSCEQNLNHDAMYWYRQDPGQGLRLIYYSQIVNDFQKGDIAEGYSVSREKKESFPLTVTSAQKNPTAFYLCASTGTAELPQHFGDGTRLSIL.

This clone showed up just a few times. This rearrangement joins TRBV27 to TRBJ1-6; D unresolved. There are 13 residues in the CDR3. Germline values: CDR1 MNHEY, CDR2 SMNVEV (reference sequence). Deletions cut 6 bases from V and 9 bases from J, with 12 bases between. CDR3 in DNA: TGTGCCAGCAGCGGACGGGGTTTTTCACCCCTCCACTTT. Translating it yields CASSGRGFSPLHF.

The chain joins TRBV7-9 to TRBJ2-1; 8 positions match TRBD2. Germline V gene lookup returns CDR1 SEHNR and CDR2 FQNEAQ (reference sequence). This CDR3 spans 17 amino acids. Trimming removed 1 base from V and 8 bases from J; junction bases left unmatched: 13. The DNA of the CDR3 is TGTGCCAGCAGCTTAGGGCTCGGGACTAGGGCGGGGGATGAGCAGTTCTTC. It yields the protein CASSLGLGTRAGDEQFF.

V and J are TRBV5-1 and TRBJ2-2; D is perhaps TRBD1 (5 bases). The CDR3 length is 16 residues. Germline V gives CDR1 SGHRS, CDR2 YFSETQ. Trimming left V 0 bases short and J 1 base short, with 10 bases between. The CDR3 bases are TGCGCCAGCAGCTTGGTAGTAGGGGAGAACACCGGGGAGCTGTTTTTT. It specifies CASSLVVGENTGELFF.

In nucleotides, the CDR3 is TGTGCCAGCAGTGGGGACAGGGTGAAGGATCAGCCCCAGCATTTT. Its translation is CASSGDRVKDQPQHF. This chain connects TRBV28 to TRBJ1-5; the match to TRBD1 covers 9 bases. V was clipped by 5 bases and J by 5 bases; unmatched bases: 7. In germline, CDR1 is MDHEN, CDR2 SYDVKM. The CDR3 loop spans 15 amino acids.

V and J are TRBV27 and TRBJ2-3; the match to TRBD2 covers 7 bases. Looked up from germline, CDR1 is MNHEY and CDR2 is SMNVEV (reference sequence). The V gene end was trimmed by 5 bases and the J gene end by 2 bases; junction bases not matched to a gene: 7. There are 15 residues in the CDR3. This chain's CDR3 is CASSRSSGATDTQYF. CDR3 coding DNA: TGTGCCAGCAGTCGCTCTAGCGGAGCCACAGATACGCAGTATTTT.

The gene calls are TRBV4-2 and TRBJ1-4, with D possibly matching TRBD1 (6 bases). Deletions cut 1 base from V and 0 bases from J, with 18 bases between. Germline V lookup: CDR1 LGHNA, CDR2 YNFKEQ. CDR3 length: 19 amino acids. The CDR3 protein is CASSQGRDTGGTTNEKLFF. CDR3 bases: TGTGCCAGCAGCCAAGGCCGGGACACCGGGGGGACAACTAATGAAAAACTGTTTTTT.

Only one count was recorded for this clone. This rearrangement joins TRBV29-1 to TRBJ2-3; 15 bases agree with TRBD2. This CDR3 has 18 amino acids. The V gene end was trimmed by 7 bases and the J gene end by 2 bases; junction bases not matched to a gene: 13. The germline V gene encodes CDR1 SQVTM and CDR2 ANQGSEA. Here the CDR3 reads CSAGLAGGPGRDTDTQYF. CDR3 nucleotide sequence: TGCAGCGCAGGACTAGCGGGGGGGCCCGGGCGCGACACAGATACGCAGTATTTT.

This chain uses TRBV5-1 with TRBJ2-3, with TRBD1 as a possible D gene (5 bases). With 0 bases removed from V and 2 bases from J, the gap between germline ends came to 7 bases. This CDR3 is 14 amino acids long. CDR1 SGHRS and CDR2 YFSETQ come from the germline V gene. The chain's CDR3 is CASSLEQVTDTQYF. Written as DNA, the CDR3 is TGCGCCAGCAGCTTGGAACAGGTCACAGATACGCAGTATTTT.